Each of the 10 T cell receptor beta chains below was sequenced from the same sample in a study of blood T cell repertoires in COVID-19. Profiling relied on immunoSEQ multiplex PCR, and the TCRdb table lists in-frame clones only, not all of them. Seen here are about 170,000 clones, under 85% observed once, and the top ten hold about 1.2%. The sample taken for sequencing was peripheral blood. Receptors originate from a man in his fifties or sixties who had recovered from COVID-19.

This clone was seen once. The V and J genes are TRBV27 and TRBJ1-1; TRBD1 aligns across 11 bases. Germline CDR1 is MNHEY and CDR2 is SMNVEV (reference sequence). The CDR3 runs to 12 residues. V dropped 5 bases and J dropped 8; count of bases not matched to a gene: 1. The CDR3 sequence: CASSRDRGEAFF. The CDR3, as DNA: TGTGCCAGCAGTCGGGACAGGGGGGAAGCTTTCTTT.

This clone was seen a handful of times. The chain links TRBV6-5 to TRBJ2-2, with D unclear. The CDR3 runs to 14 residues. The germline V gene has CDR1 MNHEY and CDR2 SVGAGI. Trimming removed 5 bases from V and 5 bases from J, with 12 bases in between. The CDR3 bases are TGTGCCAGCAGTCAAACCTCAGATACCGGGGAGCTGTTTTTT. Protein sequence: CASSQTSDTGELFF.

V usage is TRBV6-5 and J usage is TRBJ2-7; 7 bases agree with TRBD2. Losses at the gene ends were 0 bases for V and 3 bases for J; bases not matched to a gene: 2. The CDR3 runs 14 residues. Germline V CDR1 and CDR2: MNHEY, SVGAGI. The CDR3 loop is CASSYSSGGYEQYF. The CDR3 DNA reads as TGTGCCAGCAGTTACTCCTCGGGGGGCTACGAGCAGTACTTC.

The V and J genes are TRBV7-3 and TRBJ2-5, with 9 positions matching TRBD1. CDR3 length: 13 amino acids. Germline V gene lookup returns CDR1 SGHTA and CDR2 FQGTGA. V was clipped by 5 bases and J by 5 bases; unmatched bases: 3. The CDR3 nucleotides are TGTGCCAGCAGCCGGGGGACAGGGGAGACCCAGTACTTC. Protein: CASSRGTGETQYF.

The chain employs TRBV11-2 and TRBJ2-2; TRBD2 aligns across 12 bases. The CDR3 is made up of 16 amino acids. Germline CDR1 reads SGHAT; CDR2 reads FQNNGV. V shed 4 bases, J shed 3 bases, and the junction held 3 bases outside the gene matches. CDR3 sequence: CASSSRLAGDTGELFF. The CDR3 DNA follows: TGTGCCAGCAGCTCACGACTAGCGGGGGACACCGGGGAGCTGTTTTTT. Full variable domain (rest looked up from reference TRBV11-2 and TRBJ2-2): EAGVAQSPRYKIIEKRQSVAFWCNPISGHATLYWYQQILGQGPKLLIQFQNNGVVDDSQLPKDRFSAERLKGVDSTLKIQPAKLEDSAVYLCASSSRLAGDTGELFFGEGSRLTVL.

V and J are TRBV7-8 and TRBJ2-7, with a weak D call TRBD1 (5 bases). Trimming pared 1 base from V and 0 bases from J, leaving 13 bases between. The CDR3 sequence is 16 residues long. Germline V gene data show CDR1 as SGHVS and CDR2 as FQNEAQ. CDR3 nucleotide sequence: TGTGCCAGCAGCTTAGTGGGAACAGGAAACTCCTACGAGCAGTACTTC. Its protein is CASSLVGTGNSYEQYF.

This chain joins TRBV5-1 and TRBJ2-7; 8 nucleotides align to TRBD1. The length of the CDR3 is 15 residues. Per germline, CDR1 SGHRS and CDR2 YFSETQ. Trimming removed 7 bases from V and 3 bases from J; junction bases left unmatched: 12. CDR3 amino acids: CASSLRDRSIYEQYF. The DNA for the CDR3 is TGCGCCAGCTCCTTAAGGGACAGGTCCATCTACGAGCAGTACTTC.

This clone was recorded once. The chain couples TRBV4-1 to TRBJ2-7; TRBD1 agrees at 7 bases. Germline V gene data show CDR1 as MGHRA and CDR2 as YSYEKL. The CDR3 length is 16 residues. Trimming removed 1 base from V and 3 bases from J; junction bases left unmatched: 9. CDR3 loop: CASSQGEVAGGYEQYF. CDR3 nucleotides: TGCGCCAGCAGCCAAGGCGAGGTGGCAGGGGGCTACGAGCAGTACTTC.

The chain uses TRBV7-2 and TRBJ2-7; 8 bases line up with TRBD2. Germline lookup yields CDR1 SGHTA and CDR2 FQGNSA. The CDR3 consists of 15 residues. Trimming at V came to 5 bases and at J to 0 bases, leaving 6 bases not matched to a gene. CDR3 DNA: TGTGCCAGCAGCCGGGGGGGGGCCCCCTCCTACGAGCAGTACTTC. Its protein product is CASSRGGAPSYEQYF.

CDR3 sequence reads: CASSWRRGAADTQYF. The DNA for the CDR3 is TGCGCCAGCAGCTGGCGGCGGGGGGCTGCAGATACGCAGTATTTT. The chain employs TRBV5-1 and TRBJ2-3; TRBD2 aligns across 8 bases. The CDR3 contains 15 residues. CDR1 is SGHRS, CDR2 YFSETQ, per germline. V shed 3 bases, J shed 4 bases, and the junction held 7 bases outside the gene matches.